This T cell receptor (beta chain) emerged from a study of cytomegalovirus exposure and HLA in healthy donors. TCRdb's copy holds only in-frame clones and misses some; the assay was immunoSEQ multiplex PCR. The sample consists of hundreds of thousands of clones, approximately 82% of them appearing once. Of note for this clone: The antigen remains undetermined.

Whole-study results and caveats: Cytomegalovirus association was assigned to 170 or so TCR beta chains.

Material: PBMCs. This clonotype was obtained from a woman aged 18-29 years in good health and CMV-seronegative.

CDR3 nucleotide sequence: TGCAGTGCTAGTGTTCCCTCCGGGCAGTTCTTC. Translation: CSASVPSGQFF. This chain links TRBV20-1 with TRBJ2-1; D is unclear. V shed 3 bases and J shed 12 bases, with 12 bases lying between them. The germline V gene encodes CDR1 DFQATT and CDR2 SNEGSKA (reference sequence). CDR3 length: 11 amino acids.